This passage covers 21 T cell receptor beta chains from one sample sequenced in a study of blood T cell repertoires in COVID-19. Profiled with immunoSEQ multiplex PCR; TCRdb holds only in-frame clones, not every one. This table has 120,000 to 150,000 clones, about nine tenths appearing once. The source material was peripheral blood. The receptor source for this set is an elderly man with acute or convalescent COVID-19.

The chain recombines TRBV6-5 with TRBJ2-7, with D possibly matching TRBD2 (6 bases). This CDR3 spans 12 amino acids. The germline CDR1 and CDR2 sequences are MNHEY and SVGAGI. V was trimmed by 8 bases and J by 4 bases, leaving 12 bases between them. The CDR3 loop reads CASLGDWYEQYF. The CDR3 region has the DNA TGTGCCAGCCTAGGGGACTGGTACGAGCAGTACTTC.

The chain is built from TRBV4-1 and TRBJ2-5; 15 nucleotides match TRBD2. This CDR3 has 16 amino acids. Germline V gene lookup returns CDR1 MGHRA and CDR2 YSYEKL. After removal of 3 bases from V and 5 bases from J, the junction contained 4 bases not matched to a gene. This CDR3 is CASSQRGLAGGETQYF. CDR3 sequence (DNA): TGCGCCAGCAGCCAGAGGGGACTAGCGGGAGGCGAGACCCAGTACTTC.

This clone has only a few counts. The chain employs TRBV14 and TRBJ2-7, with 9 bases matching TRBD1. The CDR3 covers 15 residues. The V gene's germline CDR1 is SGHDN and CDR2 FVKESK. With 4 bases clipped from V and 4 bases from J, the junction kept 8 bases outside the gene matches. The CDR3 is CASSPSQGAVYEQYF. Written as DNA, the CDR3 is TGTGCCAGCAGCCCCTCACAGGGGGCGGTTTACGAGCAGTACTTC.

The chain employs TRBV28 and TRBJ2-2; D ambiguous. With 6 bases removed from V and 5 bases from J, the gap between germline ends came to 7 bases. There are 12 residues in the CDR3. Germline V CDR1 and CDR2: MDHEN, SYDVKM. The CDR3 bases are TGTGCCAGCAGACAGCCTACCGGGGAGCTGTTTTTT. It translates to CASRQPTGELFF.

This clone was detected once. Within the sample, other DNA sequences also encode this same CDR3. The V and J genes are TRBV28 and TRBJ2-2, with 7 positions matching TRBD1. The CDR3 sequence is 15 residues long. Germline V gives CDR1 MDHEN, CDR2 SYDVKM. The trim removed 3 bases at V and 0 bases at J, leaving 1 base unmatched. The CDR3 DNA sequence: TGTGCCAGCAGTTTCGGGACAGCGAACACCGGGGAGCTGTTTTTT. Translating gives CASSFGTANTGELFF.

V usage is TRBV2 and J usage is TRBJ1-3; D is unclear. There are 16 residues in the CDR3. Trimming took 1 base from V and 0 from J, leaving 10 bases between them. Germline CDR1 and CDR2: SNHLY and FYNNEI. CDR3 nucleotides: TGTGCCAGCAGTGAAGAAGTCCGGAGCTCTGGAAACACCATATATTTT. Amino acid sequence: CASSEEVRSSGNTIYF.

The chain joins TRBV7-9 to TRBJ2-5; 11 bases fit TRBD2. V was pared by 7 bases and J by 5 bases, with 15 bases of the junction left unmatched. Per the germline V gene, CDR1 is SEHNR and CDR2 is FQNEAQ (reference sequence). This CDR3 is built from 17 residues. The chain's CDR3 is CASTTGLAGGLVETQYF. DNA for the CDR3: TGTGCCAGCACCACGGGGCTAGCGGGGGGCTTGGTGGAGACCCAGTACTTC.

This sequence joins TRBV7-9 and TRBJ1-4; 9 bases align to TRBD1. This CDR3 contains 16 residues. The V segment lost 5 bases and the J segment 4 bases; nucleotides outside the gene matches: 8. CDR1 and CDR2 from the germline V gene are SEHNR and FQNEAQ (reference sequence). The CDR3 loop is CASSTGTGTNNEKLFF. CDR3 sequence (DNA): TGTGCCAGCAGCACCGGGACAGGGACCAATAATGAAAAACTGTTTTTT.

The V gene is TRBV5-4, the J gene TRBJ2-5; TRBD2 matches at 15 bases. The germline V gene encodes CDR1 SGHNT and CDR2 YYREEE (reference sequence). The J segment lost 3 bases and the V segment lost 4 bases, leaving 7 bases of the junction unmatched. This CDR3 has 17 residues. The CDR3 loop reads CASSPFGLAGGKETQYF. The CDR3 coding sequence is TGTGCCAGCAGCCCCTTTGGACTAGCGGGAGGGAAAGAGACCCAGTACTTC.

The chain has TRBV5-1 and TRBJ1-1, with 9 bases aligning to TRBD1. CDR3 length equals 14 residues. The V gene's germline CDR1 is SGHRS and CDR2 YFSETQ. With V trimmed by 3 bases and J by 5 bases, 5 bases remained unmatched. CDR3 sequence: CASSSQTGGTEAFF. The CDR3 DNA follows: TGCGCCAGCAGCTCACAGACAGGGGGGACTGAAGCTTTCTTT.

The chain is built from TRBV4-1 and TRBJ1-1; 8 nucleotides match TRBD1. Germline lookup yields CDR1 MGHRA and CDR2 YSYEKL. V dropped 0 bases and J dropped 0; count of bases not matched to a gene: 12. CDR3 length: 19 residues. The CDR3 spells CASSQDGSAMGQVNTEAFF. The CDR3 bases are TGCGCCAGCAGCCAAGATGGGTCCGCTATGGGACAGGTGAACACTGAAGCTTTCTTT.

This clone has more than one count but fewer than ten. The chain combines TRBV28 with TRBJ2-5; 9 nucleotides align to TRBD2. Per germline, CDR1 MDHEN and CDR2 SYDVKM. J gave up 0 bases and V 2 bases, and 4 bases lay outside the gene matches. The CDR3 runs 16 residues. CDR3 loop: CASSLDLAGYQETQYF. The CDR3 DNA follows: TGTGCCAGCAGTTTAGACCTAGCGGGGTACCAAGAGACCCAGTACTTC.

The CDR3 here is CASSLGSAAQETQYF. In DNA, the CDR3 is TGCGCCAGCAGCTTGGGCTCAGCGGCCCAAGAGACCCAGTACTTC. The rearrangement joins TRBV5-1 to TRBJ2-5, with D possibly TRBD2 on 5 matching bases. Trimming stripped 0 bases from V and 1 base from J, with 10 bases between. Germline assignment: CDR1 SGHRS and CDR2 YFSETQ. The CDR3 runs to 15 residues.

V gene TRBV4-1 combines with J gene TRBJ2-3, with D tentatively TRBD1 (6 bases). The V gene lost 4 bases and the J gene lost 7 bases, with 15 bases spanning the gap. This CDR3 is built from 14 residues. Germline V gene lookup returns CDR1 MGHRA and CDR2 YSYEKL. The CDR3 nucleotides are TGCGCCAGCAGCCTTAGGGACAACGACAATACGCAGTATTTT. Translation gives CASSLRDNDNTQYF.

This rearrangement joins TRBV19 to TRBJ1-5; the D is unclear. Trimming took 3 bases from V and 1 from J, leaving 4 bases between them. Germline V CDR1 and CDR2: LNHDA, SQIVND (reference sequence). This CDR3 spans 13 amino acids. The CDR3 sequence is CASSIPSNQPQHF. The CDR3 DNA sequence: TGTGCCAGTAGTATCCCGAGCAATCAGCCCCAGCATTTT.

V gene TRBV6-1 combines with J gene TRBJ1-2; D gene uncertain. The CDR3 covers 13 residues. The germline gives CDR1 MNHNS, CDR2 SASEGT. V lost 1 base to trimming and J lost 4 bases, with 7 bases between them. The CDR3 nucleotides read TGTGCCAGCAGTGAAGTGGCAACCTATGGCTACACCTTC. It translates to CASSEVATYGYTF.

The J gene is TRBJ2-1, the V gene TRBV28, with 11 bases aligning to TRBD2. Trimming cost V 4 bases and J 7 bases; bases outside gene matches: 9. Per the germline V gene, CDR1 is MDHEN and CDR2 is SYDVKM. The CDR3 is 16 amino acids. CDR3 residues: CASSSLPTSGKNEQFF. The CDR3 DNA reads TGTGCCAGCAGTTCCCTACCGACTAGCGGGAAGAATGAGCAGTTCTTC. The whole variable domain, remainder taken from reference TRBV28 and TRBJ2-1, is DVKVTQSSRYLVKRTGEKVFLECVQDMDHENMFWYRQDPGLGLRLIYFSYDVKMKEKGDIPEGYSVSREKKERFSLILESASTNQTSMYLCASSSLPTSGKNEQFFGPGTRLTVL.

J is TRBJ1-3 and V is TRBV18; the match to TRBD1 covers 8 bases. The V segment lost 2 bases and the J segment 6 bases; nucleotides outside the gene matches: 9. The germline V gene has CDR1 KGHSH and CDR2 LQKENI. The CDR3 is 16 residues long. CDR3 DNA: TGTGCCAGCTCACCAATACTACGGGACAGGTCAAACACCATATATTTT. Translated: CASSPILRDRSNTIYF.

The CDR3 coding sequence is TGTGCCAGCAGCATCCGGGACAGGGTCTATGGCTACACCTTC. This encodes CASSIRDRVYGYTF. This chain connects TRBV5-6 to TRBJ1-2, with TRBD1 identical over 9 bases. The CDR3 contains 14 residues. Losses at the gene ends were 4 bases for V and 4 bases for J; bases not matched to a gene: 5. The germline CDR1 and CDR2 sequences are SGHDT and YYEEEE.

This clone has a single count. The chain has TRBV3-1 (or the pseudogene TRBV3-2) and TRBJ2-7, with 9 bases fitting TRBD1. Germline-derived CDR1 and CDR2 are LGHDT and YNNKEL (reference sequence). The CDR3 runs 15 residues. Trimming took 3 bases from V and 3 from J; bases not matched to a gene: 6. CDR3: CASSHTGTGLYEQYF. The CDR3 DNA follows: TGTGCCAGCAGCCACACCGGGACAGGGCTCTACGAGCAGTACTTC.

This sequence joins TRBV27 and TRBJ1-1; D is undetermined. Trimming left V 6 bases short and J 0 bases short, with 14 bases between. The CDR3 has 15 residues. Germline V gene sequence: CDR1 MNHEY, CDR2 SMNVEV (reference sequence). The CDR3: CASSVQSFMNTEAFF. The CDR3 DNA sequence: TGTGCCAGCAGCGTACAGAGTTTTATGAACACTGAAGCTTTCTTT.